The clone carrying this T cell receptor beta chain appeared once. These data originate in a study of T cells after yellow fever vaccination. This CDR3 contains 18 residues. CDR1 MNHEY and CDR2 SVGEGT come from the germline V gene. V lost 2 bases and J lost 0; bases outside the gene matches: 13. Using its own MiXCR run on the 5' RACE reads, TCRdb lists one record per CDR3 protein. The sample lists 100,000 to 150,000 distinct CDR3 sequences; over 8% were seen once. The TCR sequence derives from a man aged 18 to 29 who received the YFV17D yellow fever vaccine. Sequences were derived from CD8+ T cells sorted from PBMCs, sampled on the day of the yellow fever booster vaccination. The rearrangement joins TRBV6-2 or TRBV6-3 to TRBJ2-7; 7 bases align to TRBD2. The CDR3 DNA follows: TGTGCCAGCAGTTACCGGAACGCGCGGGGGACTTTCTCCTACGAGCAGTACTTC. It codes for CASSYRNARGTFSYEQYF.